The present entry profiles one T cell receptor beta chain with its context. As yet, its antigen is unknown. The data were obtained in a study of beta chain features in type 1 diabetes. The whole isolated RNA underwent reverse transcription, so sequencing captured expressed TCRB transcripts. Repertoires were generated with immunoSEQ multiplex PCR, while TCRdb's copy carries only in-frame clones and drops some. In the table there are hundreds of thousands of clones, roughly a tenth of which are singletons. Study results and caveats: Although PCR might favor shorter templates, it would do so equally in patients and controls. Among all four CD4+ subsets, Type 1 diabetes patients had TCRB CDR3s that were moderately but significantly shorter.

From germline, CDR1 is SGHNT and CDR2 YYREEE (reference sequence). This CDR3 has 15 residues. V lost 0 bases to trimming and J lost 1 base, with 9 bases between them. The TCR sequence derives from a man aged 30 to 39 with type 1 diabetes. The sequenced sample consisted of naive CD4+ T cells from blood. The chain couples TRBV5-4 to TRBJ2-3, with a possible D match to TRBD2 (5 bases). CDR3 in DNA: TGTGCCAGCAGCTTGGGCGGGTCGGGCACAGATACGCAGTATTTT. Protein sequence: CASSLGGSGTDTQYF.